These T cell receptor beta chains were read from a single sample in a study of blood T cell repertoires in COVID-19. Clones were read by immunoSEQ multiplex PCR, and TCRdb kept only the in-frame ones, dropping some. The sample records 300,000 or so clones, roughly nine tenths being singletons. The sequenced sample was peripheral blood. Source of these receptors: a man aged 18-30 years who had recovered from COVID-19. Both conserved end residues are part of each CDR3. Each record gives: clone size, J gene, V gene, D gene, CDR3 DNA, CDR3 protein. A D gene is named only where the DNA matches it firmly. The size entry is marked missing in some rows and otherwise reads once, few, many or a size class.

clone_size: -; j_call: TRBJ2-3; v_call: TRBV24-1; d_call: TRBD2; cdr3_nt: TGTGCCACCAGTGCCGCGACTAGCGAGAGCACAGATACGCAGTATTTT; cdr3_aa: CATSAATSESTDTQYF
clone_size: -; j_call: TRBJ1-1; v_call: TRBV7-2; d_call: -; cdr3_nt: TGTGCCAGCAGCTTACGGGACACGAACAGGGCCGGGGACACTGAAGCTTTCTTT; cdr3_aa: CASSLRDTNRAGDTEAFF
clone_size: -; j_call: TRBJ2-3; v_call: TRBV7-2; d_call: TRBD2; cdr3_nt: TGTGCCAGCAGCTTAGTAGTTACTAGCGGGAGGCCCACAGATACGCAGTATTTT; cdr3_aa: CASSLVVTSGRPTDTQYF
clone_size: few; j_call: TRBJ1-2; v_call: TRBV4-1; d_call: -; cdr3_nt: TGCGCCAGCAGCCAAGATGGAGGGGTTAGGACCGGCTACACCTTC; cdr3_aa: CASSQDGGVRTGYTF
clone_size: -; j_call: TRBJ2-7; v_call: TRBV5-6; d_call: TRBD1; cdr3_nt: TGTGCCAGCAGCTTGGCCGGGACAGCCTGGAACCGCTCCTACGAGCAGTACTTC; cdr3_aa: CASSLAGTAWNRSYEQYF
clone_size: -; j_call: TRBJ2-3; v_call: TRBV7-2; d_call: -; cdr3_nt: TGTGCCAGCAGCCAAGGGCATCTTGCGGGGGCCCCAACGCAGTATTTT; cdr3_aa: CASSQGHLAGAPTQYF
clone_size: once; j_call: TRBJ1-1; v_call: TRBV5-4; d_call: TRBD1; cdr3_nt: TGTGCCAGCAGCCCAGGGGGCGCAGGCACTGAAGCTTTCTTT; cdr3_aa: CASSPGGAGTEAFF
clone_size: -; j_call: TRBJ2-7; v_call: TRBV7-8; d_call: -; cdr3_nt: TGTGCCAGCAGCTTACAAGGGGCCGAGCAGTACTTC; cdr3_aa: CASSLQGAEQYF
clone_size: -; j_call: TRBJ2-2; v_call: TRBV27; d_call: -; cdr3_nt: TGTGCCAGCAGTTTTGGAGCGAACACCGGGGAGCTGTTTTTT; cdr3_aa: CASSFGANTGELFF
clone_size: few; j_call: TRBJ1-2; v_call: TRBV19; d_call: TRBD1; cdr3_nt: TGTGCCAGTAGTCCATGGACAGGACATAACTATGGCTACACCTTC; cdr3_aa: CASSPWTGHNYGYTF
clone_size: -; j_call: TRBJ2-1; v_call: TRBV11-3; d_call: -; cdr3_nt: TGTGCCAGCAGCTTAACCCCCAGGGCTGACAATGAGCAGTTCTTC; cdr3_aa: CASSLTPRADNEQFF
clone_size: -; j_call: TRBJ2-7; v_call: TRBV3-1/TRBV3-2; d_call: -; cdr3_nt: TGTGCCAGCAGCCAAGCCCCTGGCCTCTACGAGCAGTACTTC; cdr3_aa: CASSQAPGLYEQYF
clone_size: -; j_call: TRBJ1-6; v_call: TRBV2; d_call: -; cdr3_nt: TGTGCCAGCATCCTCCACAGAGCTAATTCACCCCTCCACTTT; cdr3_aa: CASILHRANSPLHF
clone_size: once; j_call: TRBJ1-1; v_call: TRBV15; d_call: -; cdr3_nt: TGTGCCACCAGCTCCCTAATGAACACTGAAGCTTTCTTT; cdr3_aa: CATSSLMNTEAFF
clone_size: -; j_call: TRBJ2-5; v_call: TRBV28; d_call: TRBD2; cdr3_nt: TGTGCCAGTGGACTAGCGGGAGGGGAGACCCAGTACTTC; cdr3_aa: CASGLAGGETQYF
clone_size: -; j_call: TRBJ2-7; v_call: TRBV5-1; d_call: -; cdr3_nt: TGCGCCAGCAGCTTGTTGGGTACAGGCTACGAGCAGTACTTC; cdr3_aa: CASSLLGTGYEQYF
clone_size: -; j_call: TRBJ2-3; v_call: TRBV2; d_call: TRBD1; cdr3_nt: TGTGCCAGCAGAACAGGGGACGACCGCACAGATACGCAGTATTTT; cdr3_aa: CASRTGDDRTDTQYF
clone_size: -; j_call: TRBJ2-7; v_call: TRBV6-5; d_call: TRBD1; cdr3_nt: TGTGCCAGCAGTAGGGACAGGGACTACGAGCAGTACTTC; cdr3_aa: CASSRDRDYEQYF
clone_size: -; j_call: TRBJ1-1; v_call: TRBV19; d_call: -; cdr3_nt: TGTGCCAGTAGTATAGAAGCAGGGGTGTCCACTGAAGCTTTCTTT; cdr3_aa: CASSIEAGVSTEAFF
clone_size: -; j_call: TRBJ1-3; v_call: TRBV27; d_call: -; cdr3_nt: TGTGCCAGCAACAGACAGGCCCGGGGAAGTCATAGCTCTGGAAACACCATATATTTT; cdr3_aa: CASNRQARGSHSSGNTIYF
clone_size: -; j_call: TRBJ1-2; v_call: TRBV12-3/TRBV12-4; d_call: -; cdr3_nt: TGTGCCAGCAGTTTAGTAGGCAGGGATGGCTACACCTTC; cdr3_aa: CASSLVGRDGYTF
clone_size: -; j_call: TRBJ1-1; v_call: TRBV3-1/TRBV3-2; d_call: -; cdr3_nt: TGTGCCAGCAGCCAATCTGGGCAGAACACTGAAGCTTTCTTT; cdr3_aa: CASSQSGQNTEAFF
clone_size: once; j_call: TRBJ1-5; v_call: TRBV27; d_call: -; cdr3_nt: TGTGCCAGCAGTCCATCCACCGGGCAGCCCCAGCATTTT; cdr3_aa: CASSPSTGQPQHF
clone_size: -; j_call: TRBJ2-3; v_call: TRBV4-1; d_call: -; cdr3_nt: TGCGCCAGCAGCCCCGAGGGCTACCCAGATACGCAGTATTTT; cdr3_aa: CASSPEGYPDTQYF
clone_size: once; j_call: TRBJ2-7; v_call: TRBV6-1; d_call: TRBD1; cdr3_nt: TGTGCCAGCAGTGAAGGGACAGGGGCCGCCTACGAGCAGTACTTC; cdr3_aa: CASSEGTGAAYEQYF
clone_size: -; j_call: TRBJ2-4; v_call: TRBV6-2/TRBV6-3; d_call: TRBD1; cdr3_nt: TGTGCCAGCAGTTTGGACAGGGGCCTTACACTAGCCAAAAACATTCAGTACTTC; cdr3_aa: CASSLDRGLTLAKNIQYF
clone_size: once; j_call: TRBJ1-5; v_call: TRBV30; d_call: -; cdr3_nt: TGTGCCTGGAGCCAAGGGGGGGATCAGCCCCAGCATTTT; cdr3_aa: CAWSQGGDQPQHF
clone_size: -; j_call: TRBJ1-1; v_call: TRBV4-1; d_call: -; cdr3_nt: TGCGCCAGCAGCGGGAGGACTGAAGCTTTCTTT; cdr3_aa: CASSGRTEAFF
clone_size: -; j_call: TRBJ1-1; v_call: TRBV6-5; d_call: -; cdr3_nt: TGTGCCAGCAGTCCCGGGACACAGGCTGAAGCTTTCTTT; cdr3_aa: CASSPGTQAEAFF
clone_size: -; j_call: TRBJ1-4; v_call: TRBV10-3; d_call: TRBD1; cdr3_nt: TGTGCCATCAGTACAGACAGGGTTAATGAAAAACTGTTTTTT; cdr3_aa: CAISTDRVNEKLFF
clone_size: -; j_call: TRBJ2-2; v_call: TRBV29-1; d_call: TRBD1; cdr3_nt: TGCAGCGTAGGACAGGGGACCGGGGAGCTGTTTTTT; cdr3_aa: CSVGQGTGELFF
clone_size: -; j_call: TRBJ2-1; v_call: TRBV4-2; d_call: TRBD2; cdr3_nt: TGTGCCAGCAGCCAAGATATCAGCGGGAGCTCCTACAATGAGCAGTTCTTC; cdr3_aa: CASSQDISGSSYNEQFF
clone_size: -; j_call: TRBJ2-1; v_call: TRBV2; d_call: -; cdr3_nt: TGTGCCAGCCCCGAGGCGGCCAACAATGAGCAGTTCTTC; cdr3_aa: CASPEAANNEQFF
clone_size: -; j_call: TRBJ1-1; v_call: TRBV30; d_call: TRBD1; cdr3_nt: TGTGCCTGGAGACCCAGGGGGACGAACACTGAAGCTTTCTTT; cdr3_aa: CAWRPRGTNTEAFF
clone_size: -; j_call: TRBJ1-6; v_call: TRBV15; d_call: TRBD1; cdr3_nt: TGTGCCACCAGCGGCGACAGGGGGAATTCACCCCTCCACTTT; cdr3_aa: CATSGDRGNSPLHF
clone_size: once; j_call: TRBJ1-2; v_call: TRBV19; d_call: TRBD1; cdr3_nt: TGTGCCAGTAGTATTATTCGGCGGACAGGGGATTCGGATGGCTACACCTTC; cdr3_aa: CASSIIRRTGDSDGYTF
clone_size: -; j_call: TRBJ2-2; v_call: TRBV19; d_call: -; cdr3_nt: TGTGCCAGTAGTCCGGGAGCGAACACCGGGGAGCTGTTTTTT; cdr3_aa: CASSPGANTGELFF
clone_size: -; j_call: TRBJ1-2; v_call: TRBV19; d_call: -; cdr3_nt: TGTGCCAGTAGTGAAACCGCCGGGGGCTATGGCTACACCTTC; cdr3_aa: CASSETAGGYGYTF
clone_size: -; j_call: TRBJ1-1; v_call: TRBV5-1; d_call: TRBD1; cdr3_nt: TGCGCCAGCAGCCCTGGACAGGGGGTGAACACTGAAGCTTTCTTT; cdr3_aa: CASSPGQGVNTEAFF
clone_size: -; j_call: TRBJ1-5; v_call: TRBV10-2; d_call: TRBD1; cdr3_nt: TGCGCCAGCAGTGAGACCCGGACAGGGGGCGCGGGTCAGCCCCAGCATTTT; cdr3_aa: CASSETRTGGAGQPQHF